The 29 T cell receptor beta chains listed next were all sequenced from one sample in a study of cytomegalovirus exposure and HLA in healthy donors. PCR involved 60 Vbeta and 13 Jbeta primers. TCRdb's table, derived via immunoSEQ multiplex PCR, lists solely in-frame clones and lacks some. The profile shows approximately 130,000 clones, about four fifths of them singletons. Sequenced input: PBMCs. The receptors were sampled from a woman in her forties or fifties in good health and CMV-seropositive.

This clone has only a few counts. The rearrangement joins TRBV4-1 to TRBJ1-2; D not certain. Germline-derived CDR1 and CDR2 are MGHRA and YSYEKL. CDR3 length equals 17 residues. Trimming took 3 bases from V and 0 from J, leaving 17 bases between them. CDR3 nucleotide sequence: TGCGCCAGCAGCCACTTTGAGTTTTCTAGCCCTAACTATGGCTACACCTTC. Encoded protein: CASSHFEFSSPNYGYTF.

The chain couples TRBV21-1 to TRBJ2-7; TRBD2, the table's D call, was not compared with the DNA. TRBV21-1 is labeled a pseudogene. The CDR3 runs to 15 residues. The CDR3 sequence is CASSTVAGLSYEQYF. The CDR3 nucleotides are TGTGCCAGCAGCACGGTAGCGGGTCTTTCCTACGAGCAGTACTTC.

The chain links TRBV10-3 to TRBJ1-1, with 10 bases identical to TRBD1. V lost 6 bases, J lost 1 base, and 11 bases stayed unmatched. The CDR3 extends over 17 amino acids. CDR1 ENHRY and CDR2 SYGVKD come from the germline V gene. CDR3 sequence: CAIRVDRGHRRNTEAFF. DNA for the CDR3: TGTGCCATCAGGGTAGACAGGGGGCATAGGAGGAACACTGAAGCTTTCTTT.

This clone turned up a few times. The chain carries TRBV11-3 and TRBJ2-3; TRBD2 aligns across 10 bases. J lost 1 base, V lost 5 bases, and 0 bases had no gene match. From germline, CDR1 is SGHNT and CDR2 YENEEA. CDR3 size: 14 residues. The CDR3 DNA follows: TGTGCCAGCAGCAGCGGGGGGGGCACAGATACGCAGTATTTT. Translated: CASSSGGGTDTQYF.

CDR3 sequence: CASSQRPAGGYTF. The CDR3 DNA reads as TGTGCCAGCAGCCAACGTCCGGCGGGTGGCTACACCTTC. J is TRBJ1-2 and V is TRBV14; D remains unclear. V lost 2 bases and J 7 bases, leaving 11 bases between the germline ends. Germline V gene sequence: CDR1 SGHDN, CDR2 FVKESK. The CDR3 contains 13 residues.

This clone came up once. CDR3 protein: CAWRAGYNEQFF. CDR3 DNA sequence: TGTGCCTGGCGAGCGGGTTACAATGAGCAGTTCTTC. The rearrangement uses TRBV30 and TRBJ2-1; a possible D gene is TRBD2 (6 bases). V was cut by 5 bases and J by 4 bases, with 9 bases left in between. This CDR3 has 12 amino acids. Per germline, CDR1 GTSNPN and CDR2 SVGIG (reference sequence).

This clone was recorded once. The V and J genes are TRBV10-3 and TRBJ1-6; the match to TRBD1 covers 7 bases. Germline lookup yields CDR1 ENHRY and CDR2 SYGVKD. The V segment lost 4 bases and the J segment 8 bases; nucleotides outside the gene matches: 5. The CDR3 totals 14 residues. The DNA for the CDR3 is TGTGCCATCAGTGGGACAGGCCGGGATTCACCCCTCCACTTT. Protein: CAISGTGRDSPLHF.

J is TRBJ2-7 and V is TRBV5-4; a weak D match, TRBD1 (7 bases). This CDR3 region has 16 residues. The V gene's germline CDR1 is SGHNT and CDR2 YYREEE (reference sequence). Trimming took off 0 bases at V and 3 bases at J, with 16 bases between the two ends. The CDR3 DNA reads TGTGCCAGCAGCTTGGCCGCAGGACAGGAGGGCTACGAGCAGTACTTC. Residues: CASSLAAGQEGYEQYF. The variable domain in full, with the rest retrieved from reference TRBV5-4 and TRBJ2-7, is ETGVTQSPTHLIKTRGQQVTLRCSSQSGHNTVSWYQQALGQGPQFIFQYYREEENGRGNFPPRFSGLQFPNYSSELNVNALELDDSALYLCASSLAAGQEGYEQYFGPGTRLTVT.

Only a few counts were recorded for this clone. V gene TRBV9 combines with J gene TRBJ1-1; D may be TRBD1 (6 bases). This CDR3 contains 16 residues. The germline V and J ends were trimmed by 0 bases and 0 bases, with 12 bases remaining between them. The germline CDR1 and CDR2 sequences are SGDLS and YYNGEE. In nucleotides, the CDR3 is TGTGCCAGCAGCGTAGGAGGAAACAGGGTGAACACTGAAGCTTTCTTT. Its translation is CASSVGGNRVNTEAFF. Based on the CDR3 plus reference TRBV9 and TRBJ1-1, the full variable domain is DSGVTQTPKHLITATGQRVTLRCSPRSGDLSVYWYQQSLDQGLQFLIQYYNGEERAKGNILERFSAQQFPDLHSELNLSSLELGDSALYFCASSVGGNRVNTEAFFGQGTRLTVV.

V gene TRBV5-1 combines with J gene TRBJ2-2, with 8 bases fitting TRBD1. V lost 4 bases, J lost 4 bases, and 9 bases stayed unmatched. CDR3 size: 16 residues. Germline V gene data show CDR1 as SGHRS and CDR2 as YFSETQ. CDR3 sequence: CASSLDRGSVTGELFF. For the CDR3, the DNA is TGCGCCAGCAGCCTTGACAGGGGCTCGGTCACCGGGGAGCTGTTTTTT.

The chain employs TRBV6-1 and TRBJ2-6, with 8 bases identical to TRBD1. Per germline, CDR1 MNHNS and CDR2 SASEGT. The CDR3 loop spans 16 amino acids. J lost 1 base, V lost 4 bases, and 3 bases had no gene match. CDR3 DNA: TGTGCCAGCAGTGTTCGACAGGGGTCTGGGGCCAACGTCCTGACTTTC. It translates to CASSVRQGSGANVLTF.

This chain joins TRBV7-2 and TRBJ1-5; D call uncertain. The CDR3 extends over 15 amino acids. V lost 0 bases, J lost 0 bases, and 6 bases lay in between. The germline CDR1 and CDR2 sequences are SGHTA and FQGNSA. CDR3 residues: CASSLASYSNQPQHF. In DNA form, the CDR3 reads TGTGCCAGCAGCTTAGCGAGTTATAGCAATCAGCCCCAGCATTTT.

This clone appeared a single time. V gene TRBV5-1 combines with J gene TRBJ2-1; the match to TRBD2 covers 12 bases. The V gene's germline CDR1 is SGHRS and CDR2 YFSETQ. Trimming cost V 4 bases and J 5 bases; bases outside gene matches: 13. The CDR3 totals 18 residues. CDR3 nucleotide sequence: TGCGCCAGCAGCCCCCGGGCTAGCGGGGGGGCCTTGGACAATGAGCAGTTCTTC. Its protein product is CASSPRASGGALDNEQFF. Supplemented by reference TRBV5-1 and TRBJ2-1, the full variable domain reads KAGVTQTPRYLIKTRGQQVTLSCSPISGHRSVSWYQQTPGQGLQFLFEYFSETQRNKGNFPGRFSGRQFSNSRSEMNVSTLELGDSALYLCASSPRASGGALDNEQFFGPGTRLTVL.

The chain links TRBV20-1 to TRBJ2-3; D possibly corresponds to TRBD1 (5 bases). Trimming pared 2 bases from V and 5 bases from J, leaving 5 bases between. Germline V gene lookup returns CDR1 DFQATT and CDR2 SNEGSKA (reference sequence). This CDR3 contains 11 residues. CDR3 in amino acids: CSARRGDTQYF. The CDR3 DNA sequence: TGCAGTGCTAGAAGGGGAGATACGCAGTATTTT.

This chain links TRBV7-2 with TRBJ2-3, with 9 bases lining up with TRBD2. Germline V CDR1 and CDR2: SGHTA, FQGNSA. V shed 4 bases and J 2 bases; nucleotides not matched to a gene: 10. CDR3 length: 17 residues. CDR3 bases: TGTGCCAGCAGCTCTACCCTTACTAGCGGGTCCACAGATACGCAGTATTTT. Translation: CASSSTLTSGSTDTQYF.

The rearrangement joins TRBV10-3 to TRBJ2-7; 12 bases fit TRBD2. CDR1 and CDR2 (germline): ENHRY, SYGVKD. With V trimmed by 2 bases and J by 3 bases, 5 bases remained unmatched. The CDR3 sequence is 16 residues long. CDR3 loop: CAISEGTSGFIYEQYF. The CDR3 DNA sequence: TGTGCCATCAGTGAGGGGACTAGCGGGTTTATCTACGAGCAGTACTTC.

This clone was observed a handful of times. The V and J genes are TRBV29-1 and TRBJ2-1; 9 bases match TRBD1. CDR3 length: 13 amino acids. Germline CDR1 SQVTM, CDR2 ANQGSEA. V was pared by 4 bases and J by 6 bases, with 4 bases of the junction left unmatched. Here the CDR3 DNA reads TGCAGCGTTGGGAGGGGACAGGGCAATGAGCAGTTCTTC. It specifies CSVGRGQGNEQFF.

V and J are TRBV14 and TRBJ2-5; D is ambiguous. The germline gives CDR1 SGHDN, CDR2 FVKESK. This CDR3 contains 12 residues. V was clipped by 4 bases and J by 5 bases, with 8 bases between them. CDR3 amino acids: CASSPGWETQYF. The DNA of the CDR3 is TGTGCCAGCAGCCCCGGTTGGGAGACCCAGTACTTC.

The genes are TRBV19 and TRBJ1-2; possible D gene TRBD1, 5 bases. V lost 3 bases, J lost 4 bases, and 9 bases lay in between. Germline-derived CDR1 and CDR2 are LNHDA and SQIVND (reference sequence). The CDR3 covers 13 residues. The CDR3 region is CASSMGQAYGYTF. The CDR3 nucleotides read TGTGCCAGTAGTATGGGGCAGGCCTATGGCTACACCTTC.

This clone occurred once. J is TRBJ2-2 and V is TRBV15; the match to TRBD1 covers 11 bases. CDR1 LNHNV and CDR2 YYDKDF come from the germline V gene (reference sequence). Unmatched junction bases numbered 8, after V lost 8 bases and J lost 15 bases. The CDR3 spans 12 residues. The CDR3 here is CATSPGTGGVFF. The CDR3 region has the DNA TGTGCCACCTCCCCCGGGACAGGGGGAGTGTTTTTT.

V gene TRBV2 combines with J gene TRBJ2-5; TRBD2 aligns across 8 bases. The CDR3 loop spans 15 amino acids. Germline V lookup: CDR1 SNHLY, CDR2 FYNNEI. Trimming took 8 bases from V and 4 from J; bases not matched to a gene: 12. CDR3 protein: CASLLSGTGGETQYF. CDR3 nucleotide sequence: TGTGCCAGCCTACTTAGCGGGACCGGAGGAGAGACCCAGTACTTC.

This clone turned up a few times. This chain connects TRBV11-2 to TRBJ2-7; D call uncertain. Germline V CDR1 and CDR2: SGHAT, FQNNGV. The CDR3 contains 12 residues. The V end lost 1 base, the J end lost 4 bases, and 5 bases lay between the germline ends. CDR3 in amino acids: CASSLGDYEQYF. The CDR3 DNA reads as TGTGCCAGCAGCTTAGGAGATTACGAGCAGTACTTC.

Concerning this clone itself: One end of the junction does not line up with germline, which may come from a read error. The rearrangement uses TRBV7-3 and TRBJ2-1, with D maybe TRBD1 (6 bases). The CDR3 extends over 15 amino acids. Germline lookup yields CDR1 SGHTA and CDR2 FQGTGA. This CDR3 reads CASSWGQGSGNKQFF. CDR3 DNA sequence: TGTGCCAGCAGCTGGGGGCAGGGGTCGGGCAATAAGCAGTTCTTC.

The chain is built from TRBV14 and TRBJ2-5; 12 nucleotides agree with TRBD2. V trimming: 4 bases; J trimming: 1 base; junction bases outside the gene matches: 1. This CDR3 spans 15 amino acids. The germline gives CDR1 SGHDN, CDR2 FVKESK. The chain's CDR3 is CASSPGLAGQETQYF. CDR3 in DNA: TGTGCCAGCAGCCCGGGACTAGCGGGCCAAGAGACCCAGTACTTC.

The V call is TRBV29-1, the J call TRBJ1-3; 7 bases align to TRBD1. Looked up from germline, CDR1 is SQVTM and CDR2 is ANQGSEA. This CDR3 has 15 residues. Losses at the gene ends were 7 bases for V and 0 bases for J; bases not matched to a gene: 9. The CDR3 sequence is CSAGLQGNSGNTIYF. DNA for the CDR3: TGCAGCGCTGGGTTACAGGGGAACTCTGGAAACACCATATATTTT.

J is TRBJ2-7 and V is TRBV4-2; TRBD1 might be the D (5 bases). The CDR3 contains 15 residues. V was trimmed by 1 base and J by 6 bases, leaving 16 bases between them. The V gene's germline CDR1 is LGHNA and CDR2 YNFKEQ. CDR3 protein: CASSQVGQGKTEQYF. Here the CDR3 DNA reads TGTGCCAGCAGCCAAGTCGGCCAGGGAAAAACCGAGCAGTACTTC.

This chain links TRBV6-5 with TRBJ2-4, with TRBD1 identical over 7 bases. Germline V CDR1 and CDR2: MNHEY, SVGAGI. J gave up 9 bases and V 5 bases, and 7 bases lay outside the gene matches. The CDR3 covers 13 residues. CDR3 bases: TGTGCCAGCAGTCCGACAGGGCCGGGCATTCAGTACTTC. This codes for CASSPTGPGIQYF.

The chain joins TRBV6-4 to TRBJ2-5, with TRBD2 identical over 8 bases. V lost 4 bases, J lost 4 bases, and 8 bases stayed unmatched. Germline V CDR1 and CDR2: MRHNA, SNTAGT. The CDR3 consists of 15 residues. This chain's CDR3 is CASSALAGPRETQYF. CDR3 in DNA: TGTGCCAGCAGTGCATTAGCGGGACCGAGAGAGACCCAGTACTTC.

This clone has more than one count but fewer than ten. The chain recombines TRBV28 with TRBJ1-1; weak D call: TRBD1 (5 bases). V was shortened by 5 bases and J by 4 bases, with 17 bases between the two germline ends. This CDR3 spans 15 amino acids. The V gene's germline CDR1 is MDHEN and CDR2 SYDVKM. The CDR3 is CASSVDLGRGTEAFF. The CDR3 DNA reads as TGTGCCAGCAGTGTTGATTTGGGGAGGGGCACTGAAGCTTTCTTT. Full variable domain (outside the CDR3, taken from reference TRBV28 and TRBJ1-1): DVKVTQSSRYLVKRTGEKVFLECVQDMDHENMFWYRQDPGLGLRLIYFSYDVKMKEKGDIPEGYSVSREKKERFSLILESASTNQTSMYLCASSVDLGRGTEAFFGQGTRLTVV.